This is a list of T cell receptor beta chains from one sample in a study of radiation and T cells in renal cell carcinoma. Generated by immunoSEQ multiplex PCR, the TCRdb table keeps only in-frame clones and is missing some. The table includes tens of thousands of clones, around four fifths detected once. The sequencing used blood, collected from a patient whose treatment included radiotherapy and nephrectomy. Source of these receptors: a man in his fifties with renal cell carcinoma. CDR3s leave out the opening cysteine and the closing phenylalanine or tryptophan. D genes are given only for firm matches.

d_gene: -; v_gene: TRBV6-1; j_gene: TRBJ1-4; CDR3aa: ASSITGPNEKLF
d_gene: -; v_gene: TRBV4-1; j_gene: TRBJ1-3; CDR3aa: ASSQLPPGSGNTIY
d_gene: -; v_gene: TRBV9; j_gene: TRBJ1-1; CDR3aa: ASSVHRDTEAF
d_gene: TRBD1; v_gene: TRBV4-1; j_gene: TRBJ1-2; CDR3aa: ASSQEPGQGNYGYT
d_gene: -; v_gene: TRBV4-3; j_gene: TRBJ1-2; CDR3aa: ASSQGRGQSNPLYGYT
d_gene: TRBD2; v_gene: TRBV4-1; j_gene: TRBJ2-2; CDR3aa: ASSQTGLAGVTGELF
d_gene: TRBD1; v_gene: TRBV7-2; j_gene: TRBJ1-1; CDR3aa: ASSAYRGPEAF
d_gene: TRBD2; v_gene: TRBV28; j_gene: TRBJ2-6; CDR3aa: ASSLTSESANVLT
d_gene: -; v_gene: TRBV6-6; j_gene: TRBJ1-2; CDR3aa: ASLKTRTGTLNGYT
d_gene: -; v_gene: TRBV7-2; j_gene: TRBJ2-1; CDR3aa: ASSPLGQGSNEQF
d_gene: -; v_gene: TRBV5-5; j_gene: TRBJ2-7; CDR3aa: ASSPWDTIYEQY
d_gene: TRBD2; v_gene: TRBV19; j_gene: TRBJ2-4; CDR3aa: ASSMVLAGVVAKNIQY
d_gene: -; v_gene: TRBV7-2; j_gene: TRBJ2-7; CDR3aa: ASSATLGASYEQY
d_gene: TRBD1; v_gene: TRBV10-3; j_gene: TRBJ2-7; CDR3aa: AIRDRDRGYYEQY
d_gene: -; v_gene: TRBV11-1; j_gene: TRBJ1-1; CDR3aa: ASSPLDTEAF
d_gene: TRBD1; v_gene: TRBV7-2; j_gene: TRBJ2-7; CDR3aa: ASSTGTEYYEQY
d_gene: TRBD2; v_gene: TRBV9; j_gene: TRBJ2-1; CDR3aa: ASSVAGGVNNEQF
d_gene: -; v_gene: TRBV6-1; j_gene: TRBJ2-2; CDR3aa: ASSELAPGRGELF
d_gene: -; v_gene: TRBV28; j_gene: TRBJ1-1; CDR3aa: ASRGVWDTWNTEAF
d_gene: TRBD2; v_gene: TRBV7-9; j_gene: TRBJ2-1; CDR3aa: ASSPGGSGSYNEQF
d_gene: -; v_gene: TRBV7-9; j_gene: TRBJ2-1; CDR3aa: ASTPFWGYSYNEQF
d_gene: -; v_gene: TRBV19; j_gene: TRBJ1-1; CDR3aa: ASSIGEERGWEAF
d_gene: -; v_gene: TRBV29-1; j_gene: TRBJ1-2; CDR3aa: SVGDIGQDYGYT
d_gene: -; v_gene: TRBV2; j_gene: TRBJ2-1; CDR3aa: ASSDPGGSYNEQF
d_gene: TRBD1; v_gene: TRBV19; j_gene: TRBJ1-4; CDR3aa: ASSFPGQGASEKLF
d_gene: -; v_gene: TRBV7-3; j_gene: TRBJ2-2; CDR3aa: ASSPRLFGELF
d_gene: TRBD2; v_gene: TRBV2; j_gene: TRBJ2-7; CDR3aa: ASKGASGSYEQY
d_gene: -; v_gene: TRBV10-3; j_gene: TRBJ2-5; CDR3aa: AISEKGPAQETQY
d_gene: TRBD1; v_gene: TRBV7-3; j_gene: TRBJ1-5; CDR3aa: ASSQDRGSNQPQH
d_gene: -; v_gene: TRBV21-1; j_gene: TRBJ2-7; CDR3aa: ASSKEQNKAYEQY